The clone carrying this TCR beta chain came up many times. The target antigen is unknown. The data are from a study of early T cells in non-severe SARS-CoV-2 infection. About the study: The study sequenced bulk RNA from unsorted whole blood, with chains unpaired. Study observations and caveats: Matches to VDJdb favored anti-spike CD8 responses and missed private and CD4 specificities.

Molecules of cDNA were individually given unique molecular identifiers that were attached to them. TCRdb redid the calling of the 5' RACE reads with MiXCR, one entry per CDR3 protein. The sample yields more than 25,000 distinct CDR3 sequences, 2.9% seen once. CDR3 length: 11 amino acids. Trimming removed 0 bases at V and 6 bases at J, with 1 base between. Per the germline V gene, CDR1 is SGHTS and CDR2 is YDEGEE. This sequence was found in an adult who was a healthcare worker with PCR-confirmed SARS-CoV-2 infection or an uninfected control (not recorded which). Input material: whole blood. The genes are TRBV5-8 and TRBJ1-5; D is undetermined. The CDR3 region is CASSLGQPQHF. In DNA, the CDR3 is TGTGCCAGCAGCTTGGGTCAGCCCCAGCATTTT.